Listed below are T cell receptor beta chains from one sample, sequenced in a study of tumor-infiltrating lymphocytes in oesophageal squamous cell carcinoma. TCRdb re-called the PCR reads with MiXCR, one entry per CDR3 protein. In the table there are about 15,000 distinct CDR3 sequences, about 50% of which are singletons. Sequenced sample: esophageal tumor tissue. The receptors stem from a female donor with esophageal squamous cell carcinoma. Each CDR3 is given with its conserved first and last residue.

v_gene | CDR3aa
TRBV12-5 | CASGFPRRVVTEAFF
TRBV12-3/TRBV12-4 | CASSFDGMLNSPLHF
TRBV7-3 | CASSRLAGYTDTQYF
TRBV28 | CASSYPGDGPQHF
TRBV12-3/TRBV12-4 | CASSHVDRDGELFF
TRBV2 | CASSESVSSYNEQFF
TRBV7-2 | CASSLAGTGIYEQYF
TRBV5-1 | CASSLGEGNQPQHF
TRBV7-4 | CASSSRLAGNTGELFF
TRBV7-3 | CASSLSWTSGGNEQFF
TRBV7-2 | CASSPGTPHTQYF
TRBV5-1 | CASSLGGDSGYTF
TRBV6-8 | CASSDLGQGEETQYF
TRBV12-3/TRBV12-4 | CASKGADLAAQHF
TRBV6-4 | CASVPGTGLNEQYF
TRBV7-9 | CASSLEGGLGAVDQPQHF
TRBV7-9 | CASSLSPKAVRTDTQYF
TRBV7-2 | CASSPRDGSPLHF
TRBV7-6 | CASSSHDRGINEQYF
TRBV11-2 | CASSPGQGRSGYTF
TRBV27 | CASTQQGGNQPQHF
TRBV7-6 | CASSLEAGTRVDEQFF
TRBV7-6 | CASAVSRSTDTQYF
TRBV7-2 | CASSLLAGGSSTPYEQYF
TRBV7-6 | CASSSPRGGGKTQYF
TRBV6-6 | CASSYSDDNYEQYF
TRBV7-2 | CASSLDLSSYNEQFF
TRBV28 | CASSITTGSSYEQYF
TRBV7-9 | CASSLQGVSYEQYF
TRBV28 | CASSQPGTGRNNEQYF
TRBV7-5 | CISFGWQETQYF
TRBV12-2 | CASRAYSGYEFF
TRBV12-3/TRBV12-4 | CASSKNSGYEQYF
TRBV6-9 | CASTPTRAHTEAFF
TRBV7-6 | CASSTQAGVETQYF
TRBV7-6 | CASSSPRGGASDTQYF
TRBV6-1 | CASSYSPQPSETQYF
TRBV7-9 | CASSLFGDRGEQFF
TRBV12-3/TRBV12-4 | CASSFRSGRETQYF
TRBV6-6 | CASSFGLAGHTGELFF
TRBV6-7 | CASTTIEYGFYNEQFF